These 31 T cell receptor beta chains share one sample of origin, sequenced in a study of shared clonotypes between healthy human individuals. TCRdb's table, derived via immunoSEQ multiplex PCR, lists solely in-frame clones and lacks some. The sample includes 2,500,000 or so clones, around 94% of them seen just once. Sequenced sample: naive CD4+ T cells sorted from blood. This sample's subset: CD45RA+ positively selected. All receptors come from a man younger than 35 in good health.

This clone was seen a single time. This chain uses TRBV29-1 with TRBJ2-2; tentatively, D is TRBD1 (5 bases). Germline CDR1 and CDR2: SQVTM and ANQGSEA. CDR3 length: 13 amino acids. Trimming took 4 bases from V and 4 from J, leaving 10 bases between them. CDR3 coding DNA: TGCAGCGTTGTTAGGGGATTCACCGGGGAGCTGTTTTTT. It encodes CSVVRGFTGELFF.

The rearrangement uses TRBV11-2 and TRBJ2-3, with TRBD2 identical over 8 bases. This CDR3 region has 16 residues. Germline V gene sequence: CDR1 SGHAT, CDR2 FQNNGV. The V gene end was trimmed by 6 bases and the J gene end by 8 bases; junction bases not matched to a gene: 16. CDR3 region: CASREPGTSLFGTQYF. The CDR3 DNA follows: TGTGCCAGCAGAGAGCCCGGGACTAGTTTGTTTGGTACGCAGTATTTT.

The chain carries TRBV6-6 and TRBJ1-2, with D tentatively TRBD1 (5 bases). The V end was cut by 7 bases, the J end by 7 bases, with 16 bases between. The V gene's germline CDR1 is MNHNY and CDR2 SVGAGI (reference sequence). The CDR3 extends over 13 amino acids. CDR3: CASTISGGFGYTF. The DNA of the CDR3 is TGTGCCAGCACCATATCTGGGGGATTTGGCTACACCTTC.

This clone was found a few times. The chain links TRBV18 to TRBJ1-1; a possible D gene is TRBD1 (6 bases). V lost 2 bases and J 0 bases, leaving 10 bases between the germline ends. Germline V gene sequence: CDR1 KGHSH, CDR2 LQKENI. The CDR3 covers 15 residues. The CDR3 DNA follows: TGTGCCAGCTCACCAACAGGGTCATTGAACACTGAAGCTTTCTTT. This codes for CASSPTGSLNTEAFF.

The CDR3 reads CASSSTTGNNSPLHF. The DNA for the CDR3 is TGTGCCAGCAGCTCCACAACAGGGAACAATTCACCCCTCCACTTT. The rearrangement links TRBV5-4 to TRBJ1-6; maybe TRBD1 (6 bases). V lost 3 bases and J lost 7, with 14 bases in between. The V gene's germline CDR1 is SGHNT and CDR2 YYREEE (reference sequence). The CDR3 sequence is 15 residues long.

The CDR3 loop is CASSLVVGNTEAFF. CDR3 bases: TGTGCCAGCAGTTTAGTTGTGGGGAACACTGAAGCTTTCTTT. The rearrangement joins TRBV28 to TRBJ1-1, with no clear D. Trimming stripped 2 bases from V and 1 base from J, with 8 bases between. In germline, CDR1 is MDHEN, CDR2 SYDVKM. This CDR3 contains 14 residues.

The chain has TRBV18 and TRBJ1-4; unclear D gene. There are 15 residues in the CDR3. Germline values: CDR1 KGHSH, CDR2 LQKENI. Between the trimmed V and J ends, which lost 0 bases and 8 bases, there was a span of 13 bases. The CDR3 nucleotides are TGTGCCAGCTCACCACCGGGAGCAGCCACGGAAAAACTGTTTTTT. As protein: CASSPPGAATEKLFF.

Comments on this clone: In the same sample, other DNA sequences code for this CDR3. The V call is TRBV14, the J call TRBJ2-5; D unresolved. The CDR3 runs 12 residues. Germline V lookup: CDR1 SGHDN, CDR2 FVKESK. V dropped 1 base and J dropped 4 bases, with 4 bases sitting between them. The CDR3 is CASSQVAETQYF. Written as DNA, the CDR3 is TGTGCCAGCAGCCAAGTAGCAGAGACCCAGTACTTC.

The chain recombines TRBV10-3 with TRBJ1-6; maybe TRBD1 (6 bases). V was cut by 4 bases and J by 10 bases, with 17 bases left in between. Germline-derived CDR1 and CDR2 are ENHRY and SYGVKD. This CDR3 is 15 amino acids long. CDR3 amino acids: CAISAVGGRQSPLHF. For the CDR3, the DNA is TGTGCCATCAGTGCCGTCGGGGGGCGTCAATCACCCCTCCACTTT.

The chain links TRBV10-3 to TRBJ2-1; D call uncertain. V was shortened by 0 bases and J by 7 bases, with 10 bases between the two germline ends. From germline, CDR1 is ENHRY and CDR2 SYGVKD. This CDR3 is 14 amino acids long. The CDR3 sequence: CAISESVTLNEQFF. The CDR3, as DNA: TGTGCCATCAGTGAGTCCGTAACTCTAAATGAGCAGTTCTTC.

The rearrangement links TRBV6-5 to TRBJ2-3, with 7 bases identical to TRBD1. After removal of 6 bases from V and 4 bases from J, the junction contained 7 bases not matched to a gene. CDR1 and CDR2 (germline): MNHEY, SVGAGI. This CDR3 has 14 residues. This CDR3 reads CASRLTGRPDTQYF. Here the CDR3 DNA reads TGTGCCAGCAGGCTGACAGGGCGGCCAGATACGCAGTATTTT.

The chain recombines TRBV5-4 with TRBJ2-5; 13 nucleotides match TRBD2. The J segment lost 4 bases and the V segment lost 4 bases, leaving 7 bases of the junction unmatched. Per the germline V gene, CDR1 is SGHNT and CDR2 is YYREEE (reference sequence). The CDR3 is 16 amino acids. CDR3 protein: CASSDPGLAGPETQYF. The CDR3 DNA reads TGTGCCAGCAGCGATCCGGGACTAGCGGGACCAGAGACCCAGTACTTC. Full variable domain (remainder filled in from reference TRBV5-4 and TRBJ2-5): ETGVTQSPTHLIKTRGQQVTLRCSSQSGHNTVSWYQQALGQGPQFIFQYYREEENGRGNFPPRFSGLQFPNYSSELNVNALELDDSALYLCASSDPGLAGPETQYFGPGTRLLVL.

CDR3 region: CASSLFRADGYSNQPQHF. In nucleotides, the CDR3 is TGTGCCAGCAGCTTGTTCCGCGCGGACGGCTATAGCAATCAGCCCCAGCATTTT. The genes are TRBV5-6 and TRBJ1-5; D remains ambiguous. Germline V gives CDR1 SGHDT, CDR2 YYEEEE. The CDR3 has 18 amino acids. Trimming pared 1 base from V and 0 bases from J, leaving 17 bases between.

This clone occurred once. V and J are TRBV7-6 and TRBJ2-5, with no clear D. The CDR3 extends over 13 amino acids. V was cut by 6 bases and J by 5 bases, with 13 bases left in between. Germline V gene lookup returns CDR1 SGHVS and CDR2 FNYEAQ. The DNA of the CDR3 is TGTGCCAGCAGTCCTCTAGTTTGGGAGACCCAGTACTTC. Translating it yields CASSPLVWETQYF. Filled out from reference TRBV7-6 and TRBJ2-5, the complete variable domain reads GAGVSQSPRYKVTKRGQDVALRCDPISGHVSLYWYRQALGQGPEFLTYFNYEAQQDKSGLPNDRFSAERPEGSISTLTIQRTEQRDSAMYRCASSPLVWETQYFGPGTRLLVL.

This clone was picked up a small number of times. This rearrangement joins TRBV5-4 to TRBJ2-2; D not certain. From germline, CDR1 is SGHNT and CDR2 YYREEE (reference sequence). The CDR3 sequence is 15 residues long. Trimming removed 1 base at V and 4 bases at J, with 11 bases between. This CDR3 reads CASSLRAESTGELFF. The DNA for the CDR3 is TGTGCCAGCAGCTTGCGGGCAGAGTCCACCGGGGAGCTGTTTTTT.

The chain has TRBV5-1 and TRBJ1-5; D gene ambiguous. V lost 7 bases, J lost 7 bases, and 15 bases lay in between. The CDR3 length is 13 residues. CDR1 and CDR2 (germline): SGHRS, YFSETQ. The CDR3 bases are TGCGCCAGCTCGGTCTCCGAGGGACAGCCCCAGCATTTT. This sequence encodes CASSVSEGQPQHF.

The chain employs TRBV12-5 and TRBJ1-1; a possible D gene is TRBD1 (5 bases). The germline V gene encodes CDR1 LGHNT and CDR2 FRNRAP. This CDR3 contains 12 residues. Deletions cut 10 bases from V and 0 bases from J, with 9 bases between. The DNA for the CDR3 is TGTGCTACTCTCAGGGTGAACACTGAAGCTTTCTTT. It is translated as CATLRVNTEAFF.

The J gene is TRBJ1-5, the V gene TRBV2, with D unresolved. The ends were cut back, 4 bases at V and 0 bases at J, with 19 bases in the middle. CDR3 size: 18 residues. Per germline, CDR1 SNHLY and CDR2 FYNNEI. Here the CDR3 reads CASSVDQFFLFSNQPQHF. CDR3 sequence (DNA): TGTGCCAGCAGTGTGGATCAGTTTTTCCTCTTTAGCAATCAGCCCCAGCATTTT. Full variable domain (outside the CDR3, taken from reference TRBV2 and TRBJ1-5): EPEVTQTPSHQVTQMGQEVILRCVPISNHLYFYWYRQILGQKVEFLVSFYNNEISEKSEIFDDQFSVERPDGSNFTLKIRSTKLEDSAMYFCASSVDQFFLFSNQPQHFGDGTRLSIL.

The V and J genes are TRBV6-1 and TRBJ1-5; D call uncertain. The V gene's germline CDR1 is MNHNS and CDR2 SASEGT. Trimming cost V 8 bases and J 0 bases, with 14 bases left between them. The CDR3 covers 15 residues. CDR3 nucleotide sequence: TGTGCCAGCTGGGAGGAAACAGTTAGCAATCAGCCCCAGCATTTT. As protein: CASWEETVSNQPQHF.

The chain couples TRBV11-2 to TRBJ1-2, with D possibly matching TRBD1 (5 bases). The CDR3 spans 15 residues. The V gene's germline CDR1 is SGHAT and CDR2 FQNNGV. Trimming left V 1 base short and J 4 bases short, with 13 bases between. CDR3 sequence reads: CASSLAPGRTYGYTF. CDR3 DNA: TGTGCCAGCAGCTTAGCCCCGGGACGGACCTATGGCTACACCTTC.

The rearrangement links TRBV30 to TRBJ1-2, with D tentatively TRBD1 (5 bases). Germline-derived CDR1 and CDR2 are GTSNPN and SVGIG (reference sequence). This CDR3 spans 13 amino acids. V dropped 2 bases and J dropped 4 bases, with 11 bases sitting between them. The CDR3 sequence is CAWSRGRIYGYTF. CDR3 nucleotide sequence: TGTGCCTGGAGTAGGGGACGGATCTATGGCTACACCTTC. The full variable domain, with the rest looked up from reference TRBV30 and TRBJ1-2, is SQTIHQWPATLVQPVGSPLSLECTVEGTSNPNLYWYRQAAGRGLQLLFYSVGIGQISSEVPQNLSASRPQDRQFILSSKKLLLSDSGFYLCAWSRGRIYGYTFGSGTRLTVV.

A word on this clone: Distinct nucleotide sequences in the sample also encode this CDR3. CDR3: CASSLLETQYF. DNA for the CDR3: TGTGCCAGCAGCTTGTTGGAGACCCAGTACTTC. V usage is TRBV5-6 and J usage is TRBJ2-5; D is uncertain. The V gene lost 1 base and the J gene lost 5 bases, with 3 bases spanning the gap. This CDR3 has 11 amino acids. CDR1 is SGHDT, CDR2 YYEEEE, per germline.

Remarks on this clone: Distinct nucleotide sequences in the sample also encode this CDR3. The chain couples TRBV5-6 to TRBJ2-7; 8 bases agree with TRBD2. The germline gives CDR1 SGHDT, CDR2 YYEEEE. J was trimmed by 2 bases and V by 0 bases; bases with no gene match: 1. There are 14 residues in the CDR3. CDR3 sequence: CASSLAGGTYEQYF. CDR3 coding DNA: TGTGCCAGCAGCTTGGCGGGAGGGACCTACGAGCAGTACTTC.

The chain links TRBV5-1 to TRBJ1-6, with D unresolved. The CDR3 consists of 18 residues. The V and J ends lost 2 bases and 0 bases respectively, with 15 bases between them. Germline V lookup: CDR1 SGHRS, CDR2 YFSETQ. The CDR3 loop is CASSFFTAGSSYNSPLHF. The CDR3 DNA follows: TGCGCCAGCAGCTTCTTTACAGCGGGAAGCTCCTATAATTCACCCCTCCACTTT.

This clone was seen a few times. V and J are TRBV19 and TRBJ2-1; 7 bases are a match to TRBD2. CDR1 and CDR2 (germline): LNHDA, SQIVND (reference sequence). V was clipped by 4 bases and J by 4 bases; unmatched bases: 13. The CDR3 length is 17 residues. CDR3: CASSKKRDFSLYNEQFF. The CDR3 nucleotides read TGTGCCAGTAGTAAAAAGCGGGATTTCTCACTATACAATGAGCAGTTCTTC.

This clone was observed a handful of times. The same CDR3 also results from other DNA sequences found in this sample. This chain links TRBV9 with TRBJ1-1; D unresolved. The CDR3 extends over 14 amino acids. Trimming took off 0 bases at V and 0 bases at J, with 6 bases between the two ends. Germline CDR1 SGDLS, CDR2 YYNGEE. CDR3 sequence reads: CASSVGSMNTEAFF. CDR3 coding DNA: TGTGCCAGCAGCGTAGGCAGCATGAACACTGAAGCTTTCTTT.

V gene TRBV11-2 combines with J gene TRBJ2-7; TRBD2 matches 7 bases. J was trimmed by 4 bases and V by 1 base; bases with no gene match: 13. This CDR3 contains 17 residues. Germline V gene lookup returns CDR1 SGHAT and CDR2 FQNNGV. The CDR3 sequence: CASSLGGGGYGMYEQYF. The CDR3 DNA sequence: TGTGCCAGCAGCTTAGGGGGCGGGGGTTACGGGATGTACGAGCAGTACTTC.

The chain has TRBV9 and TRBJ2-3; a weak D match, TRBD1 (5 bases). In germline, CDR1 is SGDLS, CDR2 YYNGEE. V dropped 4 bases and J dropped 1 base, with 10 bases sitting between them. The CDR3 totals 14 residues. The DNA of the CDR3 is TGTGCCAGCAGCTTCACAGGAGGCACAGATACGCAGTATTTT. Amino acids: CASSFTGGTDTQYF.

The V call is TRBV4-3, the J call TRBJ1-5, with TRBD1 matching 7 bases. The CDR3 covers 18 residues. V shed 1 base and J 1 base; nucleotides not matched to a gene: 10. Germline CDR1 LGHNA, CDR2 YSLEER. The CDR3: CASSQVVDRDMSNQPQHF. The CDR3 DNA reads TGCGCCAGCAGCCAAGTAGTCGACAGGGATATGAGCAATCAGCCCCAGCATTTT.

This rearrangement joins TRBV6-5 to TRBJ1-3; D is perhaps TRBD1 (6 bases). Trimming took off 2 bases at V and 5 bases at J, with 16 bases between the two ends. CDR3 size: 16 residues. CDR1 and CDR2 from the germline V gene are MNHEY and SVGAGI. The CDR3 protein is CASSYHTLDSRNTIYF. As DNA, the CDR3 is TGTGCCAGCAGTTACCACACTTTGGACAGCAGAAACACCATATATTTT.

This clone was observed once. The chain employs TRBV11-2 and TRBJ2-7; TRBD1 matches at 9 bases. There are 16 residues in the CDR3. Germline CDR1 and CDR2: SGHAT and FQNNGV. After removal of 2 bases from V and 5 bases from J, the junction contained 10 bases not matched to a gene. CDR3 nucleotide sequence: TGTGCCAGCAGCTTAAAGCTCGGGACAGGGTTGCACGAGCAGTACTTC. Encoded protein: CASSLKLGTGLHEQYF.